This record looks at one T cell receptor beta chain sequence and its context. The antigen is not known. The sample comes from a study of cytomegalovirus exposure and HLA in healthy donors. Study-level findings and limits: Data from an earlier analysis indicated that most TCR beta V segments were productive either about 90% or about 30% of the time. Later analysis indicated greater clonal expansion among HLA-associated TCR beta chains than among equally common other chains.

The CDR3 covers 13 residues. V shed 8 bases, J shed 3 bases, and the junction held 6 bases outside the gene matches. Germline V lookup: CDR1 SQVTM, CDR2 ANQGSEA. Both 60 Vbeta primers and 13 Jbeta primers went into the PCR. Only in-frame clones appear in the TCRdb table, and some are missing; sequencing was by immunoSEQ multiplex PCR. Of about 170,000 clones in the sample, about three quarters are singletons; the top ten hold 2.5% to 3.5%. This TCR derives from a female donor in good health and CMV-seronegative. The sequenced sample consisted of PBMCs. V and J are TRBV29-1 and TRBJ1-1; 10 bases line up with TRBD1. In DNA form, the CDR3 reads TGCAGCACGGGGACAGGGGCTGACACTGAAGCTTTCTTT. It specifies CSTGTGADTEAFF. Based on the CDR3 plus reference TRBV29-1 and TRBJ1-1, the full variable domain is SAVISQKPSRDICQRGTSLTIQCQVDSQVTMMFWYRQQPGQSLTLIATANQGSEATYESGFVIDKFPISRPNLTFSTLTVSNMSPEDSSIYLCSTGTGADTEAFFGQGTRLTVV.